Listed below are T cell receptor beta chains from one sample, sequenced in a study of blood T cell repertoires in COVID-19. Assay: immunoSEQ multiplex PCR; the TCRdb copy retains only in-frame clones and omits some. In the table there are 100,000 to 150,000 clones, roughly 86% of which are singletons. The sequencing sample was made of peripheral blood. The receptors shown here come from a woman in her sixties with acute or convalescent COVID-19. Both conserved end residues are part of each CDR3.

CASQDEKLFF | TRBJ1-4 | TRBV19
CASSVASGEGAFSYNEQFF | TRBJ2-1 | TRBV9
CASSLRTGRNIQYF | TRBJ2-4 | TRBV11-1
CATSGRGWTQYF | TRBJ2-3 | TRBV24-1
CASSLMGGTEAFF | TRBJ1-1 | TRBV7-3
CASSLGVTSGASYNEQFF | TRBJ2-1 | TRBV5-1
CASSQGLGSDTEAFF | TRBJ1-1 | TRBV2
CASSLAQTSGFSDTQYF | TRBJ2-3 | TRBV7-9
CATKGGASQPQHF | TRBJ1-5 | TRBV24-1
CAWGGTDTQYF | TRBJ2-3 | TRBV5-4
CAWTNSGNTIYF | TRBJ1-3 | TRBV30
CASSPGTGGYNEQFF | TRBJ2-1 | TRBV7-6
CASSEGIENIQYF | TRBJ2-4 | TRBV5-4
CASSVRDQGGSPLHF | TRBJ1-6 | TRBV9
CSVESSGASTDTQYF | TRBJ2-3 | TRBV29-1
CASSAGQLGYTF | TRBJ1-2 | TRBV2
CASSLREGGFLYEQYF | TRBJ2-7 | TRBV11-2
CASSLAQAGTGELFF | TRBJ2-2 | TRBV5-1